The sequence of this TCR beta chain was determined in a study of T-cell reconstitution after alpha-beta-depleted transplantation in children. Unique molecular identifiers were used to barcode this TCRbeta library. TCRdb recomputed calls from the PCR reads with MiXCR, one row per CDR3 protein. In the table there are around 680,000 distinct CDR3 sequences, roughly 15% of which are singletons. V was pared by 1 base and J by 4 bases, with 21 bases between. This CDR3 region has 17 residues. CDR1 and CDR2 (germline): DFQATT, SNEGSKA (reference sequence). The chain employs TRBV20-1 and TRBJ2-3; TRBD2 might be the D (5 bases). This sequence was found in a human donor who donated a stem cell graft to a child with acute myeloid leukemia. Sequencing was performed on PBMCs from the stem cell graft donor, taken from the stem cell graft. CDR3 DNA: TGCAGTGCTAGAGCCCTCGGCCCCTCGGTGAGGGCAGATACGCAGTATTTT. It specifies CSARALGPSVRADTQYF.